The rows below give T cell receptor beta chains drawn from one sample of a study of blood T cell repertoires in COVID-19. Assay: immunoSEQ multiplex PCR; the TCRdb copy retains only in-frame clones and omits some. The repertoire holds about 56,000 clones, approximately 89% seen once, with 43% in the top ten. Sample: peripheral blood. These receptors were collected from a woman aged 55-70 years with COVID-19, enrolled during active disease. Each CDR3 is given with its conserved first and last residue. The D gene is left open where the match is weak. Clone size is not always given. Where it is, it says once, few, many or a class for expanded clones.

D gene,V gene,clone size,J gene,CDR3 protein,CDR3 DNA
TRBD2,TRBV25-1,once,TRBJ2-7,CASPPRGLGRYEQYF,TGTGCCAGCCCGCCAAGGGGACTAGGGCGCTACGAGCAGTACTTC
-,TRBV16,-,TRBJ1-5,CASSQSWGSNQPQHF,TGTGCCAGCAGCCAATCCTGGGGCAGTAATCAGCCCCAGCATTTT
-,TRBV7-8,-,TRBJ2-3,CASSFVGGGADTQYF,TGTGCCAGCAGCTTTGTTGGAGGGGGGGCAGATACGCAGTATTTT
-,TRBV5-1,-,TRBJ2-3,CASSVSLGEADTQYF,TGCGCCAGCAGCGTCTCCCTGGGGGAGGCAGATACGCAGTATTTT
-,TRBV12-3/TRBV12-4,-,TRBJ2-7,CASSPTGYEQYF,TGTGCCAGCAGTCCCACAGGCTACGAGCAGTACTTC
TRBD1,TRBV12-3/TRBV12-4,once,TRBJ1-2,CASSPGTGYGYTF,TGTGCCAGCAGTCCAGGGACAGGGTATGGCTACACCTTC
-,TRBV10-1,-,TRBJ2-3,CASSAGTTDTQYF,TGCGCCAGCAGTGCCGGGACTACAGATACGCAGTATTTT
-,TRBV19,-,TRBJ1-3,CASGLGQAGNTIYF,TGTGCCAGTGGACTCGGGCAGGCCGGAAACACCATATATTTT
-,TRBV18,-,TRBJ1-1,CASSPDGDSGTEAFF,TGTGCCAGCTCACCCGATGGCGACAGTGGCACTGAAGCTTTCTTT
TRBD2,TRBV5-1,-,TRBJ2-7,CASRGLAGEQYF,TGCGCCAGCAGGGGACTAGCAGGCGAGCAGTACTTC
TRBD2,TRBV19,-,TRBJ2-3,CASSRTSGGAWGTDTQYF,TGTGCCAGTTCAAGGACTAGCGGGGGGGCCTGGGGCACAGATACGCAGTATTTT
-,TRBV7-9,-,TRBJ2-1,CASINIDWSSYNEQFF,TGTGCCAGCATCAATATTGACTGGAGCTCCTACAATGAGCAGTTCTTC
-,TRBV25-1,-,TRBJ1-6,CASSDPTQPYNSPLHF,TGTGCCAGCAGTGATCCAACACAGCCCTATAATTCACCCCTCCACTTT
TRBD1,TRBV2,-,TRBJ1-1,CASTQGDTEAFF,TGTGCCAGCACCCAGGGGGACACTGAAGCTTTCTTT
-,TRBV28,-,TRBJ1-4,CASSFRGRAGNEKLFF,TGTGCCAGCAGTTTTCGCGGGAGGGCTGGGAATGAAAAACTGTTTTTT
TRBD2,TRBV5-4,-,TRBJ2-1,CASSLERLAEYNEQFF,TGTGCCAGCAGCTTGGAGCGGCTAGCGGAGTACAATGAGCAGTTCTTC
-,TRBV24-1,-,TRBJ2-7,CATSDPWYGGSYEQYF,TGTGCCACCAGTGACCCCTGGTATGGGGGGTCCTACGAGCAGTACTTC
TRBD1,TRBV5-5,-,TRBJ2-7,CASSRRQGPYEQYF,TGTGCCAGCAGCCGCCGACAGGGTCCTTACGAGCAGTACTTC
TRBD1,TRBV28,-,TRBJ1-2,CASTRGAGGTRNYGYTF,TGTGCCAGCACCCGAGGGGCAGGGGGGACCAGGAACTATGGCTACACCTTC
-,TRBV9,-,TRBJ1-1,CASSEGGTTEAFF,TGTGCCAGTTCGGAGGGCGGAACAACTGAAGCTTTCTTT
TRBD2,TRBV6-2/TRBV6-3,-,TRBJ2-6,CASSPTSGTVPGANVLTF,TGTGCCAGCAGCCCCACTAGCGGGACCGTCCCTGGGGCCAACGTCCTGACTTTC
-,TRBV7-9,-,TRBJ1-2,CASSPLPAPYYGYTF,TGTGCCAGCAGCCCCCTCCCTGCGCCCTACTATGGCTACACCTTC
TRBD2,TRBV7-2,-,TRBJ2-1,CASSLLAGGHNEQFF,TGTGCCAGCAGCTTACTAGCGGGGGGCCATAATGAGCAGTTCTTC
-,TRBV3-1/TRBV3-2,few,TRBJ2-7,CASSQDTWGTSISYEQYF,TGTGCCAGCAGCCAAGATACGTGGGGGACATCGATCTCCTACGAGCAGTACTTC
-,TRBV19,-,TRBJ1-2,CASQAGTYYGYTF,TGTGCCAGCCAGGCGGGGACTTACTATGGCTACACCTTC
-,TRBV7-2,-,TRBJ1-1,CASRGQGTEAFF,TGTGCCAGCAGGGGTCAGGGGACTGAAGCTTTCTTT
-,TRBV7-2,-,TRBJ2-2,CASSFRYTGELFF,TGTGCCAGCAGCTTTCGGTACACCGGGGAGCTGTTTTTT
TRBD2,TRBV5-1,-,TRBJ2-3,CASSWSLAGDTDTQYF,TGCGCCAGCAGCTGGTCACTAGCGGGGGACACAGATACGCAGTATTTT
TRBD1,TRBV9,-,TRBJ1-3,CASSVDRRGGGAGNTIYF,TGTGCCAGCAGCGTGGACAGGAGAGGTGGAGGGGCTGGAAACACCATATATTTT